What follows are 30 T cell receptor beta chains derived from one specimen sequenced in a study of beta chain features in type 1 diabetes. Expressed TCRB transcripts were sequenced, since all the RNA that had been isolated was reverse transcribed. TCRdb's copy holds only in-frame clones and misses some; the assay was immunoSEQ multiplex PCR. The sample includes around 310,000 clones, 11% of them seen just once. Specimen: naive CD4+ T cells from blood. The receptor set was obtained from a woman younger than 45 in good health.

The chain is built from TRBV11-3 and TRBJ2-5; D gene unclear. Germline CDR1 is SGHNT and CDR2 is YENEEA. This CDR3 spans 13 amino acids. V was cut by 4 bases and J by 2 bases, with 8 bases left in between. The CDR3 nucleotides are TGTGCCAGCAGCTCAGGATGGCAAGAGACCCAGTACTTC. It is translated as CASSSGWQETQYF. Filled out from reference TRBV11-3 and TRBJ2-5, the complete variable domain reads EAGVVQSPRYKIIEKKQPVAFWCNPISGHNTLYWYLQNLGQGPELLIRYENEEAVDDSQLPKDRFSAERLKGVDSTLKIQPAELGDSAVYLCASSSGWQETQYFGPGTRLLVL.

V gene TRBV27 combines with J gene TRBJ2-4; 11 bases are shared with TRBD2. V lost 7 bases to trimming and J lost 8 bases; unmatched junction nucleotides: 7. The CDR3 runs 14 residues. The germline V gene encodes CDR1 MNHEY and CDR2 SMNVEV (reference sequence). The CDR3 is CASTLLAGEHIQYF. The DNA for the CDR3 is TGTGCCAGCACCCTACTAGCGGGAGAGCACATTCAGTACTTC.

This clone was seen a handful of times. The rearrangement joins TRBV7-9 to TRBJ2-5; D unclear. The V and J ends lost 4 bases and 0 bases respectively, with 6 bases between them. The CDR3 spans 13 residues. CDR1 SEHNR and CDR2 FQNEAQ come from the germline V gene (reference sequence). CDR3 DNA: TGTGCCAGCAGCTCCGGGTACCAAGAGACCCAGTACTTC. The encoded protein is CASSSGYQETQYF.

This clone was detected a few times. The chain is built from TRBV11-2 and TRBJ2-5; the match to TRBD1 covers 8 bases. V trimming: 3 bases; J trimming: 5 bases; junction bases outside the gene matches: 5. CDR1 SGHAT and CDR2 FQNNGV come from the germline V gene. CDR3 length equals 14 residues. CDR3 nucleotides: TGTGCCAGCAGCTTTCGGACAGGGTGGGAGACCCAGTACTTC. It is translated as CASSFRTGWETQYF.

The rearrangement links TRBV25-1 to TRBJ1-2; perhaps TRBD1 as D (5 bases). V lost 8 bases and J lost 5, with 15 bases in between. The germline V gene has CDR1 MGHDK and CDR2 SYGVNS. This CDR3 has 13 residues. The DNA for the CDR3 is TGTGCCAGCGCCAGCGGGGGAGGATATGGCTACACCTTC. Translation: CASASGGGYGYTF.

The V gene is TRBV5-8, the J gene TRBJ2-2; D is ambiguous. The CDR3 has 15 residues. Trimming cost V 0 bases and J 1 base, with 7 bases left between them. CDR1 SGHTS and CDR2 YDEGEE come from the germline V gene. CDR3 coding DNA: TGTGCCAGCAGCTTGGGGCCGTTGAACACCGGGGAGCTGTTTTTT. As protein: CASSLGPLNTGELFF.

The chain recombines TRBV7-6 with TRBJ2-1; 8 bases align to TRBD2. This CDR3 region has 15 residues. Trimming cost V 5 bases and J 8 bases; bases outside gene matches: 11. CDR1 SGHVS and CDR2 FNYEAQ come from the germline V gene. The CDR3 nucleotides read TGTGCCAGCAGCCGTGGTCCGGAGCGGGGGTATGAGCAGTTCTTC. It encodes CASSRGPERGYEQFF.

The J gene is TRBJ2-2, the V gene TRBV4-3; 7 positions match TRBD1. J lost 4 bases, V lost 4 bases, and 6 bases had no gene match. Germline CDR1 LGHNA, CDR2 YSLEER. This CDR3 is built from 15 residues. As DNA, the CDR3 is TGCGCCAGCAGCCCCCAGGGGGTGGGCACCGGGGAGCTGTTTTTT. As protein: CASSPQGVGTGELFF.

The sample holds a few counts of this clone. The chain employs TRBV6-4 and TRBJ1-2, with D uncertain. The V gene lost 2 bases and the J gene lost 9 bases, with 7 bases spanning the gap. Germline values: CDR1 MRHNA, CDR2 SNTAGT. The CDR3 extends over 11 amino acids. CDR3 nucleotide sequence: TGTGCCAGCAGTGACGGGCCGAGCTACACCTTC. It specifies CASSDGPSYTF.

This clone was seen more than once but under ten times. The V call is TRBV28, the J call TRBJ2-1; D remains unclear. The CDR3 runs to 11 residues. CDR1 MDHEN and CDR2 SYDVKM come from the germline V gene. V was cut by 5 bases and J by 8 bases, with 7 bases left in between. The DNA for the CDR3 is TGTGCCAGCAGTGGCGGCCATGAGCAGTTCTTC. Its translation is CASSGGHEQFF.

The rearrangement uses TRBV5-1 and TRBJ2-3; 14 bases agree with TRBD2. The length of the CDR3 is 16 residues. The junction had 7 bases not matched to a gene; V was cut back by 4 bases and J by 6 bases. CDR1 SGHRS and CDR2 YFSETQ come from the germline V gene. DNA of the CDR3: TGCGCCAGCAGCCCCGGGACTAGCGGGAGTGTTGATACGCAGTATTTT. It specifies CASSPGTSGSVDTQYF.

This clone came up a few times. The chain links TRBV7-9 to TRBJ2-7, with 10 bases fitting TRBD1. V was clipped by 5 bases and J by 3 bases; unmatched bases: 13. CDR1 is SEHNR and CDR2 is FQNEAQ in the germline V gene (reference sequence). This CDR3 comprises 17 residues. Written as DNA, the CDR3 is TGTGCCAGCAGCCCCACCGACAGGGGGCGCAGAGGCTACGAGCAGTACTTC. Its translation: CASSPTDRGRRGYEQYF. Combining the CDR3 with reference TRBV7-9 and TRBJ2-7 gives the whole variable domain DTGVSQNPRHKITKRGQNVTFRCDPISEHNRLYWYRQTLGQGPEFLTYFQNEAQLEKSRLLSDRFSAERPKGSFSTLEIQRTEQGDSAMYLCASSPTDRGRRGYEQYFGPGTRLTVT.

This rearrangement joins TRBV4-3 to TRBJ2-1, with D unresolved. Per germline, CDR1 LGHNA and CDR2 YSLEER. The CDR3 spans 17 residues. V dropped 0 bases and J dropped 0 bases, with 12 bases sitting between them. The CDR3 sequence is CASSQDMELSSYNEQFF. The CDR3 region has the DNA TGCGCCAGCAGCCAAGATATGGAGCTAAGCTCCTACAATGAGCAGTTCTTC.

This clone was seen a few times. The chain has TRBV5-1 and TRBJ2-1; D is undetermined. The V gene's germline CDR1 is SGHRS and CDR2 YFSETQ. V lost 3 bases and J lost 6, with 13 bases in between. The CDR3 has 14 residues. This chain's CDR3 is CASSSLVAPNEQFF. CDR3 DNA sequence: TGCGCCAGCAGCTCCCTAGTGGCCCCCAATGAGCAGTTCTTC. Full variable domain (rest looked up from reference TRBV5-1 and TRBJ2-1): KAGVTQTPRYLIKTRGQQVTLSCSPISGHRSVSWYQQTPGQGLQFLFEYFSETQRNKGNFPGRFSGRQFSNSRSEMNVSTLELGDSALYLCASSSLVAPNEQFFGPGTRLTVL.

This clone was seen a handful of times. The chain carries TRBV7-9 and TRBJ2-5; TRBD2 matches at 11 bases. From germline, CDR1 is SEHNR and CDR2 FQNEAQ (reference sequence). The CDR3 extends over 18 amino acids. V lost 3 bases, J lost 1 base, and 10 bases stayed unmatched. The CDR3 nucleotides read TGTGCCAGCAGCTTTATGATAACTAGCGGGAGCCCCCAAGAGACCCAGTACTTC. This sequence encodes CASSFMITSGSPQETQYF.

The V and J genes are TRBV28 and TRBJ1-1; a weak D match, TRBD1 (6 bases). Trimming took off 3 bases at V and 1 base at J, with 12 bases between the two ends. Germline values: CDR1 MDHEN, CDR2 SYDVKM. The length of the CDR3 is 15 residues. CDR3 DNA sequence: TGTGCCAGCAGTTTGGGGGGGCGCCGGAACACTGAAGCTTTCTTT. It yields the protein CASSLGGRRNTEAFF.

The gene calls are TRBV19 and TRBJ2-1; a possible D gene is TRBD2 (7 bases). CDR3 size: 15 residues. Germline CDR1 reads LNHDA; CDR2 reads SQIVND (reference sequence). The V gene lost 7 bases and the J gene lost 0 bases, with 13 bases spanning the gap. The CDR3 loop is CASTGGGSSYNEQFF. DNA for the CDR3: TGTGCCAGTACCGGGGGCGGGAGCTCCTACAATGAGCAGTTCTTC.

This clone has only a few counts. The gene calls are TRBV27 and TRBJ1-2; D might be TRBD1 (6 bases). The V gene's germline CDR1 is MNHEY and CDR2 SMNVEV (reference sequence). The CDR3 is 15 residues long. V was clipped by 6 bases and J by 3 bases, with 17 bases between them. The CDR3 is CASRTGTLLDYGYTF. The DNA for the CDR3 is TGTGCCAGCAGGACAGGCACCCTCCTGGACTATGGCTACACCTTC.

There are a few counts of this clone. J is TRBJ2-3 and V is TRBV14; D unresolved. CDR1 SGHDN and CDR2 FVKESK come from the germline V gene. V gave up 3 bases and J gave up 4 bases, with 2 bases separating them. The CDR3 consists of 11 residues. CDR3 protein: CASSHSDTQYF. The DNA for the CDR3 is TGTGCCAGCAGCCACTCAGATACGCAGTATTTT.

The chain is built from TRBV6-5 and TRBJ2-5; D perhaps matches TRBD1 (5 bases). With 7 bases removed from V and 7 bases from J, the gap between germline ends came to 13 bases. Germline CDR1 and CDR2: MNHEY and SVGAGI. The CDR3 spans 12 residues. CDR3 coding DNA: TGTGCCAGCAAACGGATAACAGGGACCCAGTACTTC. It specifies CASKRITGTQYF.

The chain combines TRBV9 with TRBJ2-7, with D tentatively TRBD2 (6 bases). This CDR3 is 15 amino acids long. From germline, CDR1 is SGDLS and CDR2 YYNGEE. With 0 bases removed from V and 7 bases from J, the gap between germline ends came to 17 bases. The CDR3 protein is CASSVEPGGLREQYF. The CDR3 nucleotides read TGTGCCAGCAGCGTAGAGCCCGGAGGGCTTCGTGAGCAGTACTTC.

This chain joins TRBV4-3 and TRBJ2-5; maybe TRBD2 (6 bases). V gave up 0 bases and J gave up 5 bases, with 10 bases separating them. CDR1 is LGHNA and CDR2 is YSLEER in the germline V gene. This CDR3 region has 14 residues. As DNA, the CDR3 is TGCGCCAGCAGCCAAGATCGGGGGAGGGAGACCCAGTACTTC. Translating it yields CASSQDRGRETQYF.

The genes are TRBV5-1 and TRBJ2-3; unclear D gene. V gave up 0 bases and J gave up 5 bases, with 4 bases separating them. Germline-derived CDR1 and CDR2 are SGHRS and YFSETQ. The CDR3 is 12 amino acids. CDR3 in amino acids: CASSLGEDTQYF. The CDR3 DNA is TGCGCCAGCAGCTTGGGAGAAGATACGCAGTATTTT.

This clone has a handful of counts. The V gene is TRBV5-4, the J gene TRBJ2-7; TRBD2 matches 13 bases. V shed 4 bases and J 1 base; nucleotides not matched to a gene: 2. This CDR3 region has 15 residues. Germline values: CDR1 SGHNT, CDR2 YYREEE (reference sequence). The CDR3 loop is CASSRTSGSSYEQYF. The CDR3 bases are TGTGCCAGCAGCCGGACTAGCGGGAGTTCCTACGAGCAGTACTTC.

V and J are TRBV28 and TRBJ1-2, with 11 bases lining up with TRBD1. This CDR3 contains 12 residues. With V trimmed by 9 bases and J by 7 bases, 4 bases remained unmatched. Germline assignment: CDR1 MDHEN and CDR2 SYDVKM. The CDR3 region is CASRTGGSGYTF. The CDR3, as DNA: TGTGCCAGTCGGACAGGGGGCAGTGGCTACACCTTC.

This clone has just a few counts. V is TRBV27 and J is TRBJ2-7, with 7 bases identical to TRBD1. Trimming took 1 base from V and 4 from J; bases not matched to a gene: 7. Germline V gene lookup returns CDR1 MNHEY and CDR2 SMNVEV (reference sequence). CDR3 length: 15 residues. CDR3 protein: CASSLFSVGQYEQYF. The CDR3, as DNA: TGTGCCAGCAGTTTATTCAGTGTGGGACAGTACGAGCAGTACTTC.

In its sample, this clone was seen a few times. The gene calls are TRBV7-2 and TRBJ2-3; possibly TRBD2 for D (6 bases). Per the germline V gene, CDR1 is SGHTA and CDR2 is FQGNSA. V gave up 7 bases and J gave up 3 bases, with 17 bases separating them. The CDR3 sequence is 15 residues long. As DNA, the CDR3 is TGTGCCAGCACCACGGGGGTACACACGACAGATACGCAGTATTTT. Translation gives CASTTGVHTTDTQYF.

The J gene is TRBJ2-1, the V gene TRBV6-6; TRBD2 aligns across 8 bases. Per the germline V gene, CDR1 is MNHNY and CDR2 is SVGAGI (reference sequence). The junction had 3 bases not matched to a gene; V was cut back by 2 bases and J by 6 bases. The CDR3 is 14 amino acids. The CDR3 region has the DNA TGTGCCAGCAGTTACGGGGGGACTAGCAATGAGCAGTTCTTC. It translates to CASSYGGTSNEQFF.

The chain joins TRBV9 to TRBJ2-1, with D perhaps matching TRBD2 (6 bases). CDR1 and CDR2 (germline): SGDLS, YYNGEE. This CDR3 spans 16 amino acids. Trimming stripped 4 bases from V and 2 bases from J, with 16 bases between. The chain's CDR3 is CASSPQDYPPYNEQFF. The CDR3, as DNA: TGTGCCAGCAGCCCCCAGGACTACCCACCCTACAATGAGCAGTTCTTC.

Here the CDR3 DNA reads TGTGCCAGCAGGAACACCGGGACAGCCTACGAGCAGTACTTC. Translation: CASRNTGTAYEQYF. The chain carries TRBV6-6 and TRBJ2-7, with TRBD1 matching 7 bases. The CDR3 runs to 14 residues. The J segment lost 2 bases and the V segment lost 6 bases, leaving 7 bases of the junction unmatched. Germline values: CDR1 MNHNY, CDR2 SVGAGI (reference sequence).